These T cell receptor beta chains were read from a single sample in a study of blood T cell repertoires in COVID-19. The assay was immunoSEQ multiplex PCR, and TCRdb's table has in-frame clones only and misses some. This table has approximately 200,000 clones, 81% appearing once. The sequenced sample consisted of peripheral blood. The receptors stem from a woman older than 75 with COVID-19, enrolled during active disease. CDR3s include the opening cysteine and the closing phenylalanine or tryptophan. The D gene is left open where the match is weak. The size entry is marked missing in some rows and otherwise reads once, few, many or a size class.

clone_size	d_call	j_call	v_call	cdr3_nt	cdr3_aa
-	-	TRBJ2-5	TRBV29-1	TGCAGCGTTGGGGCAGGGTCAACCCAAGAGACCCAGTACTTC	CSVGAGSTQETQYF
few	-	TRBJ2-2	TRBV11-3	TGTGCCAGCAGCCAGAACACCGGGGAGCTGTTTTTT	CASSQNTGELFF
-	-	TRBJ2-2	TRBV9	TGTGCCAGCAGCGGGCCCGGGATGGCCGGGGAGCTGTTTTTT	CASSGPGMAGELFF
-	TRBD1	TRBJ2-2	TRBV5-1	TGCGCCAGCCGCCAGGGGGCCACCGGGGAGCTGTTTTTT	CASRQGATGELFF
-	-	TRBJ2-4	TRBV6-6	TGTGCCAGCAGAACAGGGACTACATCCAAAAACATTCAGTACTTC	CASRTGTTSKNIQYF
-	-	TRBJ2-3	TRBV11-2	TGTGCCAGCAGCTTAGTTCGTGATACGCAGTATTTT	CASSLVRDTQYF
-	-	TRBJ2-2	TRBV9	TGTGCCAGCAGCGAGAACCTTTTCGGGACTCGGACGACCGGGGAGCTGTTTTTT	CASSENLFGTRTTGELFF
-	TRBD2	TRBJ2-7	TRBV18	TGTGCCAGCTCACCTGGGACTAGATTTTACGAGCAGTACTTC	CASSPGTRFYEQYF
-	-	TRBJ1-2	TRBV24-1	TGTGCCACCAGTGATTTGCATCGGGACTTGGGTGGCTACACCTTC	CATSDLHRDLGGYTF
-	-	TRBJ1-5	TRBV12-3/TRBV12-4	TGTGCCAGCAGTTGGGCAGGGGATCAGCCCCAGCATTTT	CASSWAGDQPQHF
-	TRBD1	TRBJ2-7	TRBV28	TGTGCCAGCAGCCCAGGCGGGTGGGGGACAGGGCTCTCCTACGAGCAGTACTTC	CASSPGGWGTGLSYEQYF
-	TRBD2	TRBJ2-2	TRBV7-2	TGTGCCAGCAGCCCCCGACTAGCGGGGGTAAATGGCGCCGGGGAGCTGTTTTTT	CASSPRLAGVNGAGELFF
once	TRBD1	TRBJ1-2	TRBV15	TGTGCCACCAGCAGAGGACAGGGACGAGATGGCTACACCTTC	CATSRGQGRDGYTF
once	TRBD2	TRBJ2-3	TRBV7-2	TGTGCCAGCAGCTTACGCGGCGGGGGGAGCACAGATACGCAGTATTTT	CASSLRGGGSTDTQYF
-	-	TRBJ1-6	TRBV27	TGTGCCAGCAGACAGGACAGCCTGAGGGCTAATTCACCCCTCCACTTT	CASRQDSLRANSPLHF
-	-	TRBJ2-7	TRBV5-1	TGCGCCAGCAGCTTGGGGGCGGGTACCACGGGCGAGCAGTACTTC	CASSLGAGTTGEQYF
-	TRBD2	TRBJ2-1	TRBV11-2	TGTGCCAGCAGCCCAAGGGGACTAGCGGGAGCCAATGAGCAGTTCTTC	CASSPRGLAGANEQFF